One sample yielded the 6 T cell receptor beta chains listed below, sequenced in a study of CD8+ T cells in alopecia areata. The treatment denotes: oral pan-JAK inhibitor, 5-10 mg twice daily. cDNA serving as the sequencing template came from extracted, reverse transcribed RNA. This table comes from immunoSEQ multiplex PCR, and its TCRdb copy is limited to in-frame clones, with some not included. The data show fewer than 150,000 clones, roughly 82% seen once. The sample here was CD8+ T cells sorted from blood, taken at week 4, from a patient treated with tofacitinib. Source of these receptors: a human donor with alopecia areata.

The chain links TRBV13 to TRBJ2-5; D remains ambiguous. Germline CDR1 reads PRHDT; CDR2 reads FYEKMQ (reference sequence). V was pared by 0 bases and J by 5 bases, with 4 bases between. The CDR3 totals 12 residues. The CDR3 sequence: CASSLGRETQYF. CDR3 sequence (DNA): TGTGCCAGCAGCTTAGGCCGTGAGACCCAGTACTTC.

The chain recombines TRBV4-1 with TRBJ2-7; D might be TRBD1 (6 bases). V lost 1 base to trimming and J lost 2 bases, with 12 bases between them. The CDR3 length is 15 residues. Germline V CDR1 and CDR2: MGHRA, YSYEKL. The CDR3 nucleotides are TGCGCCAGCAGCCAAGGGCAGGGGCTAGCCTACGAGCAGTACTTC. The encoded protein is CASSQGQGLAYEQYF.

V usage is TRBV7-9 and J usage is TRBJ1-5; 8 bases are shared with TRBD1. In germline, CDR1 is SEHNR, CDR2 FQNEAQ (reference sequence). J lost 10 bases, V lost 4 bases, and 9 bases had no gene match. This CDR3 comprises 14 residues. CDR3 residues: CASSSTTGASPQHF. Here the CDR3 DNA reads TGTGCCAGCAGCTCAACGACAGGGGCGTCTCCCCAGCATTTT.

The count of this clone is one. J is TRBJ1-2 and V is TRBV6-5; D is possibly TRBD1 (5 bases). The length of the CDR3 is 14 residues. In germline, CDR1 is MNHEY, CDR2 SVGAGI. The germline V and J ends were trimmed by 2 bases and 4 bases, with 11 bases remaining between them. Here the CDR3 reads CASSYGGTAYGYTF. The CDR3 DNA reads TGTGCCAGCAGTTACGGGGGGACGGCCTATGGCTACACCTTC.

This clone has a handful of counts. The chain couples TRBV4-1 to TRBJ2-7; no definite D call. Germline-derived CDR1 and CDR2 are MGHRA and YSYEKL. The CDR3 contains 16 residues. Trimming took 4 bases from V and 3 from J, leaving 19 bases between them. The CDR3 DNA reads TGCGCCAGCAGCCGCGAGCACAGTGGTATGTTCTACGAGCAGTACTTC. Its protein is CASSREHSGMFYEQYF.

V is TRBV9 and J is TRBJ1-2; 8 positions match TRBD1. The CDR3 extends over 16 amino acids. Germline assignment: CDR1 SGDLS and CDR2 YYNGEE. V was pared by 0 bases and J by 2 bases, with 6 bases of the junction left unmatched. CDR3 nucleotide sequence: TGTGCCAGCAGCGTAGGATTCCGACAGGGGAACTATGGCTACACCTTC. It is translated as CASSVGFRQGNYGYTF.